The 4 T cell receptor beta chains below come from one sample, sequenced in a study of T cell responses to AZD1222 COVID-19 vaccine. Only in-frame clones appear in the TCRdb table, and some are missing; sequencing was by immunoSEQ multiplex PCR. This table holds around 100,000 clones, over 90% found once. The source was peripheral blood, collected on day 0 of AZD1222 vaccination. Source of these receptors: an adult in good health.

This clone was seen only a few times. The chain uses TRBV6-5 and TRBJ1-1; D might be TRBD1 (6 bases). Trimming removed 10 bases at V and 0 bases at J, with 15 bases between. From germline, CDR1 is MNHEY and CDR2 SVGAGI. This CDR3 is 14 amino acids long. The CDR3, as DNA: TGTGCCACCAAGGAGGGGGGATTGAACACTGAAGCTTTCTTT. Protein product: CATKEGGLNTEAFF.

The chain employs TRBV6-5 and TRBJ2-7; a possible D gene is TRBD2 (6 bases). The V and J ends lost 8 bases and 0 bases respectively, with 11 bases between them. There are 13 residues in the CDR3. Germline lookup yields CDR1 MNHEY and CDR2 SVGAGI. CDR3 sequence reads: CASSSASSYEQYF. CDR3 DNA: TGTGCCAGCTCTAGCGCCAGCTCCTACGAGCAGTACTTC.

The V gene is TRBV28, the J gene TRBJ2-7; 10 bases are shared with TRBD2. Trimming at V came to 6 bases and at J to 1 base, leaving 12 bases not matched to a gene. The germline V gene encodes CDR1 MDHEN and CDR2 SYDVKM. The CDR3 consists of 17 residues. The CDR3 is CASSWSGREGTSYEQYF. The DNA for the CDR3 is TGTGCCAGCAGCTGGAGCGGGAGGGAAGGCACTTCCTACGAGCAGTACTTC.

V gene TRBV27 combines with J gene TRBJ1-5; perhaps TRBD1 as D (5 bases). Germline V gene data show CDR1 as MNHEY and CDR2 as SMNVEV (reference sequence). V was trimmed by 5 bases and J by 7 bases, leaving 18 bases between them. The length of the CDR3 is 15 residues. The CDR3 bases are TGTGCCAGCAGTCCCCCACAGGCTGGGAACCAGCCCCAGCATTTT. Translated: CASSPPQAGNQPQHF.